This record looks at one TCR beta chain sequence and its context. Its antigen is currently not known. Base quality data are lacking; no much larger clone is found one base away. Using the deep immunoSEQ assay, TCR CDR3 regions were amplified from genomic DNA by multiplex PCR. Extracted genomic DNA from each cell subset was spread evenly across all wells of several immunoSEQ 96-well plates, with each plate serving as a replicate. Each replicate PCR for sorted subsets received 200 ng genomic DNA, equal to about 30,000 T cell genomes. Purified libraries were quantified with a Qubit 3.0 fluorometer, sized on a Bioanalyzer 2100, and re-quantified with the KAPA Library Quantification kit. Every immunoSEQ 96-well plate was sequenced on a dedicated single-read 150-cycle Illumina NextSeq 550 flow cell. On the study's bioinformatics: Because the immunoSEQ output included only junctional sequences and no quality scores, the filtering could not be the same as the filtering used for full-length reads. Sequences were annotated with PyIR, a Python wrapper for IgBLAST v1.9, using IMGT germline references to assign V/J genes and CDR3. Reads with weak V/J assignments (E-value above 1e-6), missing CDR3, stop codons, out-of-frame junctions, or ambiguous translated residues were removed. V3J clonotypes were defined as sequences sharing the same inferred V gene, J gene, and CDR3 amino acid sequence. Percentage overlap between repertoires was calculated by dividing the number of shared unique clonotypes by the size of the smaller repertoire. Richness of each repertoire was evaluated using RTK rarefaction, the Chao1 estimator, and Recon v2.1 estimates of unobserved clonotypes. Generation probabilities were computed with OLGA for all TCRbeta clonotypes obtained by the gDNA method from four donors. Imported from immuneACCESS, the table was reduced by TCRdb to in-frame sequences with V and J called. These copies leave out some clones; in studies compared against another copy, an unresolved V gene accounts for under half, and the cause of the remainder is not known. V, J and clone size were drawn from that table, and D and trimming were deduced from the DNA. The sample has 1,100,000 or so clones on record, approximately 80% of them singletons. Clones ranked in the top ten supply under 0.65% of the sample.

The CDR3, from cysteine to phenylalanine, totals 11 residues. The kept DNA is CDR3 alone, 33 bases in frame from the first base. V gives up 5 bases and J gives up 6 bases, and the segment between their germline ends measures 5 bases. The germline V gene (reference sequence) specifies MNHEY as CDR1 and SMNVEV as CDR2. This record comes from a study of shared clonotypes between healthy human individuals (dated by TCRdb to about 2020). Broadly, across the study: The cohort comprised two women and a few men aged 18 to 49 years. Leukapheresis yielded between about 0.9 and 9.5 billion PBMCs per donor. Per donor, three plates each were used for CD4 naive and CD4 memory, two for CD8 naive, and one for CD8 memory. Libraries were prepared and TCR repertoires were sequenced by different laboratories using diverse techniques, in order to increase sequencing depth and limit assay-specific biases. The study deeply sequenced blood TCR repertoires of about 5 healthy adults to estimate repertoire size and the extent of clonotype sharing between individuals.

Donors were healthy HIV-negative adults with no recently reported acute infections or vaccinations. All donors were Caucasian adults living in Nashville, Tennessee, USA. CD4+ T cells were enriched by magnetic negative selection; naive cells were then positively selected on CD45RA, and the negative fraction formed the memory subset. After blood collection by leukapheresis, PBMCs were isolated using Ficoll-Histopaque density gradient centrifugation and then cryopreserved in the vapor phase of liquid nitrogen. Purity and quantity of every magnetically sorted T cell population were checked by analytical flow cytometry. Genomic DNA was isolated from every sorted fraction and measured by UV absorbance on a Nanodrop 2000c. Overall study results and their limits: Because the study included a small number of donors, the genetic and exposure-history diversity represented was limited. Pairwise subsampling led to the expectation that sequencing depth would affect the degree of clonotype sharing among donors. Higher generation probabilities were observed for clonotypes shared by all four sorted-subset donors than for non-shared clonotypes. Naive subsets generally had larger estimated clonotype richness than memory subsets did. Rarefaction of sorted-subset datasets indicated incomplete sequencing despite the large sequencing depth. Sharing across a few donors was observed for roughly 5.4% of naive CD4, over 3% of naive CD8, about 2.3% of memory CD4, and about 0.39% of memory CD8 clonotypes. Sampling was restricted to blood, and TCR repertoires in tissue are likely to differ from TCR repertoires in blood.

Sample: memory CD4+ T cells from PBMCs. This specimen's cell subset or site label, per the study, means: CD45RA-negative fraction. The chain is assembled from TRBV27 and TRBJ1-5; the D segment cannot be called with confidence. This sequence originates from a young man in good health. Some clones in this sample may be carry-over from other donors' samples. The base sequence is TGTGCCAGCAGTACCTGTCAGCCCCAGCATTTT. Translation gives CASSTCQPQHF.